The entry that follows covers one TCR beta chain sequence. This sample stems from a study of blood T cell repertoires in COVID-19. CDR1 is LNHDA, CDR2 SQIVND, per germline (reference sequence). The length of the CDR3 is 15 residues. The trim removed 5 bases at V and 0 bases at J, leaving 6 bases unmatched. The authors' processing: Reference gene primer amplification yielded estimated nucleated cell counts. Data came from immunoSEQ multiplex PCR; TCRdb stores just in-frame clones and leaves some out. From that table come the V and J calls and clone size; the DNA was used to work out D and trimming. The sample contains roughly 180,000 clones, 60% to 80% of which appear only once.

Material for sequencing was peripheral blood. This chain links TRBV19 with TRBJ1-1, with 7 positions matching TRBD1. The sequence came from a man aged 55-75 years with active or convalescent COVID-19. The CDR3 region is CASSPGGLMNTEAFF. In DNA, the CDR3 is TGTGCCAGTAGTCCAGGGGGACTGATGAACACTGAAGCTTTCTTT.